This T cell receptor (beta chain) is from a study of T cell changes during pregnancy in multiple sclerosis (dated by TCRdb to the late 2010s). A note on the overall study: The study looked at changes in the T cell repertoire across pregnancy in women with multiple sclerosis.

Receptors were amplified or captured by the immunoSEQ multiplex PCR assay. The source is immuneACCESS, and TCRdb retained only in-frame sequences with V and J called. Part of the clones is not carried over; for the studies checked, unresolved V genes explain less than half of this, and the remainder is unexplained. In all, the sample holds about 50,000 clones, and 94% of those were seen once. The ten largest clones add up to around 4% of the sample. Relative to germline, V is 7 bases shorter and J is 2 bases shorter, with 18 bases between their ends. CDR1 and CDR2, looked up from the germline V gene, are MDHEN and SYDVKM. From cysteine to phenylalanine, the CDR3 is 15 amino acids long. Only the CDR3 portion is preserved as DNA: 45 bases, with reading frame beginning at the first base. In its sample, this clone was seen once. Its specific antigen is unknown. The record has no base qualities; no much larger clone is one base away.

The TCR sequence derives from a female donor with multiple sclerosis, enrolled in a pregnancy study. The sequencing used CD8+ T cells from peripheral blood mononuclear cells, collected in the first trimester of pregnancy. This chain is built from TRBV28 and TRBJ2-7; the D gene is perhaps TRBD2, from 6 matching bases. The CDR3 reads CASTPGGGAPYEQYF. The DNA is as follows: TGTGCCAGCACTCCCGGTGGAGGGGCCCCCTACGAGCAGTACTTC.